What follows are 2 T cell receptor beta chains derived from one specimen sequenced in a study of blood T cell repertoires in COVID-19. Produced via immunoSEQ multiplex PCR; TCRdb's table is partial and in-frame only. The table lists fewer than 350,000 clones, 87% of them singletons. Sequencing was performed on peripheral blood. All receptors derive from a man younger than 40 with COVID-19, enrolled during active disease.

The rearrangement uses TRBV19 and TRBJ1-1; 7 bases match TRBD1. CDR1 is LNHDA, CDR2 SQIVND, per germline (reference sequence). CDR3 length: 15 residues. The V gene end was trimmed by 6 bases and the J gene end by 4 bases; junction bases not matched to a gene: 11. CDR3 nucleotides: TGTGCCAGTAGGACTGTGCGACAGGGTAGCACTGAAGCTTTCTTT. It translates to CASRTVRQGSTEAFF.

J is TRBJ1-1 and V is TRBV5-1; 9 bases map to TRBD1. The germline V gene has CDR1 SGHRS and CDR2 YFSETQ. The CDR3 loop spans 16 amino acids. V dropped 4 bases and J dropped 4; count of bases not matched to a gene: 11. The CDR3 coding sequence is TGCGCCAGCAGCCTACAGGGGGCCCCTGGGAGCACTGAAGCTTTCTTT. As protein: CASSLQGAPGSTEAFF.